A selection of T cell receptor beta chains follows, all from one sample in a study of cytomegalovirus exposure and HLA in healthy donors. Libraries were prepared by immunoSEQ multiplex PCR; TCRdb keeps only in-frame clonotypes and omits some of them. The sample lists 90,000 or so clones; 65% to 90% were seen once. Material: PBMCs. The receptor set was obtained from a man aged 25-40 years in good health and CMV-seropositive. Both conserved end residues are part of each CDR3. A D gene is named only where the DNA matches it firmly. Rows give clone size only sometimes, using once, few, many, or a class for an expanded clone.

NA	TRBV6-4	NA	TRBJ2-3	TGTGCCAGCAGTGACCCGCCGGTAGATACGCAGTATTTT	CASSDPPVDTQYF
TRBD2	TRBV7-9	NA	TRBJ2-6	TGTGCCAGCAGCCCGATAGCGGGAGGCCCCACGGATGGGGCCAACGTCCTGACTTTC	CASSPIAGGPTDGANVLTF
TRBD2	TRBV4-1	NA	TRBJ2-6	TGCGCCAGCAGCCAAGATATAATGACTAGCGGGACTGGGGCCAACGTCCTGACTTTC	CASSQDIMTSGTGANVLTF
NA	TRBV5-1	few	TRBJ2-3	TGCGCCAGCAGTTTAGACAGGAGCACAGATACGCAGTATTTT	CASSLDRSTDTQYF
NA	TRBV30	NA	TRBJ2-3	TGTGCCTGGAGTGTACGGGCGGGCGGCACAGATACGCAGTATTTT	CAWSVRAGGTDTQYF
NA	TRBV2	NA	TRBJ1-6	TGTGCCAGCAGTGGCGGATCACCCCTCCACTTT	CASSGGSPLHF
NA	TRBV15	few	TRBJ2-1	TGTGCCACCAGCAGAGATAGAAATGAGCAGTTCTTC	CATSRDRNEQFF
TRBD2	TRBV9	NA	TRBJ2-7	TGTGCCAGCAGCGTAGAAGTGGGAGGGGTCTACGAGCAGTACTTC	CASSVEVGGVYEQYF
TRBD2	TRBV4-1	NA	TRBJ2-2	TGCGCCAGCAGCCAAAGAAACGGACTAGTCGGCACCGGGGAGCTGTTTTTT	CASSQRNGLVGTGELFF
NA	TRBV20-1	NA	TRBJ1-1	TGCAGTGCTAAAACAGTGCCCGAAGCTTTCTTT	CSAKTVPEAFF
NA	TRBV30	NA	TRBJ2-2	TGTGCCTGGAGTGTACTGGACTCCCGCCGGGAGCTGTTTTTT	CAWSVLDSRRELFF
NA	TRBV21-1	NA	TRBJ1-1	TGTGCCAGCAGCAAAGGGACGGGACAGATGAAGAACACTGAAGCTTTCTTT	CASSKGTGQMKNTEAFF
TRBD2	TRBV5-6	NA	TRBJ2-3	TGTGCCAGCAGCTTGGAAACTAGCGGGAGAGGAACAGATACGCAGTATTTT	CASSLETSGRGTDTQYF
NA	TRBV18	NA	TRBJ2-5	TGTGCCAGCTCATTCTCAGGGGTCGGGGAGACCCAGTACTTC	CASSFSGVGETQYF
NA	TRBV7-9	NA	TRBJ1-2	TGTGCCAGCAGACCACAAGAGGGGGGGCGCGAGGACTATGGCTACACCTTC	CASRPQEGGREDYGYTF
TRBD1	TRBV6-6	NA	TRBJ2-3	TGTGCCAGCAGTCCAGGGGGAGATACGCAGTATTTT	CASSPGGDTQYF
TRBD2	TRBV28	NA	TRBJ2-1	TGTGCCAGCACTGGCGGGGGATACAATGAGCAGTTCTTC	CASTGGGYNEQFF
TRBD1	TRBV6-1	NA	TRBJ2-7	TGTGCCAGCAGTTCCCGGGACAGCACCTACGAGCAGTACTTC	CASSSRDSTYEQYF
TRBD1	TRBV7-8	once	TRBJ2-7	TGTGCCAGCACCGAAGGGGGCAGATGGGACGAGCAGTACTTC	CASTEGGRWDEQYF
NA	TRBV29-1	NA	TRBJ2-5	TGCAGCGTTGAAGAGGGAGGAGAGACCCAGTACTTC	CSVEEGGETQYF
NA	TRBV9	NA	TRBJ2-5	TGTGCCAGCAGCGTAGATCAGGCGGGTGTGGAGACCCAGTACTTC	CASSVDQAGVETQYF
NA	TRBV5-1	NA	TRBJ2-1	TGCGCCAGCAGCTCGGTCTCTGAGCAGTTCTTC	CASSSVSEQFF
NA	TRBV9	NA	TRBJ2-7	TGTGCCAGCAGTCGGACAGCTTTCCCATCCTACGAGCAGTACTTC	CASSRTAFPSYEQYF
NA	TRBV14	NA	TRBJ2-1	TGTGCCAGCAGCCAAGATGGGCGCTTAGGTGAGCAGTTCTTC	CASSQDGRLGEQFF
TRBD1	TRBV15	NA	TRBJ1-2	TGTGCCACCAGCAGACCGACAGGGTGGGATGGCTACACCTTC	CATSRPTGWDGYTF
TRBD1	TRBV28	NA	TRBJ1-5	TGTGCCAGCAGTTCACGGACAGGGATTCAGCCCCAGCATTTT	CASSSRTGIQPQHF
NA	TRBV13	NA	TRBJ2-3	TGTGCCAGCAGCTTAGTCGGTAGCGGAATCACAGATACGCAGTATTTT	CASSLVGSGITDTQYF
TRBD1	TRBV7-2	NA	TRBJ2-3	TGTGCCAGCAGCTTAGGGACAGGGCCTAGCACAGATACGCAGTATTTT	CASSLGTGPSTDTQYF